Each of the 2 T cell receptor beta chains below was sequenced from the same sample in a study of identifying expanded T cells in peripheral blood. Here immunoSEQ multiplex PCR was the method, and the copy in TCRdb shows in-frame clones only, minus some. The top ten hold around 17% of the sample, which has some 90,000 clones, 88% seen once. The sample was blood. All receptors come from a person between 18 and 75 years old in good health.

The chain carries TRBV10-3 and TRBJ2-7, with TRBD1 identical over 7 bases. Germline-derived CDR1 and CDR2 are ENHRY and SYGVKD. This CDR3 spans 14 amino acids. With V trimmed by 11 bases and J by 4 bases, 14 bases remained unmatched. The CDR3: CAVSGQSISYEQYF. The CDR3 DNA reads as TGTGCCGTATCGGGACAGTCAATTTCATACGAGCAGTACTTC.

The gene calls are TRBV6-5 and TRBJ2-2; the match to TRBD2 covers 9 bases. Germline V CDR1 and CDR2: MNHEY, SVGAGI. V shed 6 bases and J 9 bases; nucleotides not matched to a gene: 11. The CDR3 totals 15 residues. This CDR3 is CASSRRSAGGRELFF. In DNA form, the CDR3 reads TGTGCCAGCAGCCGTAGGTCCGCGGGGGGGCGGGAGCTGTTTTTT.